The clone carrying this TCR beta chain was seen a few times. This sample was included in a study of CD8+ T cells in alopecia areata. RNA, once extracted, was reverse transcribed into cDNA for use as the sequencing template. TCRdb's table, derived via immunoSEQ multiplex PCR, lists solely in-frame clones and lacks some. Among 100,000 to 120,000 clones listed, around 55% were seen once. Unmatched junction bases numbered 3, after V lost 3 bases and J lost 0 bases. The CDR3 is 15 amino acids. CDR1 is MGHRA, CDR2 YSYEKL, per germline. Sequencing was done on a sample of CD8+ T cells sorted from blood. The J gene is TRBJ2-3, the V gene TRBV4-1; 7 bases fit TRBD1. This sequence originates from a human donor in good health. The CDR3 coding sequence is TGCGCCAGCAGCCACGGACAGGATAGCACAGATACGCAGTATTTT. It is translated as CASSHGQDSTDTQYF.